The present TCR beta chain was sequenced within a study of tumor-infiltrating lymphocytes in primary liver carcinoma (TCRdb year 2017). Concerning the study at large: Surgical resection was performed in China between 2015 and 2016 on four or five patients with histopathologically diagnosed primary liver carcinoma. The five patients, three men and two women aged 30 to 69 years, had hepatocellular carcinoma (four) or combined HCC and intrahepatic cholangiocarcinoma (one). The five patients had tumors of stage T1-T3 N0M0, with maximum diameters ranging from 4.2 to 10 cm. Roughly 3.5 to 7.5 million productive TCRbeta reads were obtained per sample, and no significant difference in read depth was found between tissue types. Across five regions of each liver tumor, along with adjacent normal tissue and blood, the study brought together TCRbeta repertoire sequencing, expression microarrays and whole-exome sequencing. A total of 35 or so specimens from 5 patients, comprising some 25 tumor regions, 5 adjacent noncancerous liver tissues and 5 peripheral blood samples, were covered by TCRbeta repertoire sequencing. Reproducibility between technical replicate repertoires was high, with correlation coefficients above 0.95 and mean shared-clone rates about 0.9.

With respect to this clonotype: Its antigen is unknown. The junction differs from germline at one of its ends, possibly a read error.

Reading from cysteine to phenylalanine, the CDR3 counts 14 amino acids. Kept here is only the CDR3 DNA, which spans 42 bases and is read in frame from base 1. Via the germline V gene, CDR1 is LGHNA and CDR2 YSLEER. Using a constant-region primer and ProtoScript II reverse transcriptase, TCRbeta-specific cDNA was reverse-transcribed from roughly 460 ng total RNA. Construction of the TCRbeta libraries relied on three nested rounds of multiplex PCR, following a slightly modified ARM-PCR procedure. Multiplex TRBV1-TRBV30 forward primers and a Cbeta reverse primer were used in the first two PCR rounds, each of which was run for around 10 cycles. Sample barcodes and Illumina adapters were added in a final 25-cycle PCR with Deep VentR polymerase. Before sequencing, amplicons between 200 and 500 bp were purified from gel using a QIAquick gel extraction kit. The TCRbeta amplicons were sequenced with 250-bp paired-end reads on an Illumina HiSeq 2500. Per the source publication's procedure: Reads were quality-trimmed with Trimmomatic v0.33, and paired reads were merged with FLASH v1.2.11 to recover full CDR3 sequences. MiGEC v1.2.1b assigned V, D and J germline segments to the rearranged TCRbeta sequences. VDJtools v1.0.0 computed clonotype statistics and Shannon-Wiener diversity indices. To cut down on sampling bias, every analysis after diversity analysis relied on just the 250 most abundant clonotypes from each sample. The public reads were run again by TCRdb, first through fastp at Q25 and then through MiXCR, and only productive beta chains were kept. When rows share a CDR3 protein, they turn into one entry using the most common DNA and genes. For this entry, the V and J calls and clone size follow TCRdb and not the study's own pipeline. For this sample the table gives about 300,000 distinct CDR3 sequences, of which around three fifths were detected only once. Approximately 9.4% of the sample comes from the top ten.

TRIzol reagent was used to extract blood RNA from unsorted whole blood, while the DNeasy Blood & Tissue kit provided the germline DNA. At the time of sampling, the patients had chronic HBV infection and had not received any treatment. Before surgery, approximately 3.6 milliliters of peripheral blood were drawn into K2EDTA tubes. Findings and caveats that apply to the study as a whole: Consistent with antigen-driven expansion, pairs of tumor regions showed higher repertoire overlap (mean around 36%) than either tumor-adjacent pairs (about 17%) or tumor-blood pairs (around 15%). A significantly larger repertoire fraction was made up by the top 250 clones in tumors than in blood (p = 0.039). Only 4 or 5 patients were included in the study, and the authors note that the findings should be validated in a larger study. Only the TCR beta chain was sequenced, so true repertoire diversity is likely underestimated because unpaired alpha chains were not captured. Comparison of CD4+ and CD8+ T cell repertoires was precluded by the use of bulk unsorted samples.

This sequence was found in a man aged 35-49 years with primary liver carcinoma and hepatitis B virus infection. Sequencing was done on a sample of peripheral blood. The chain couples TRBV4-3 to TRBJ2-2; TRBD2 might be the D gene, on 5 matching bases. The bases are TGCGCCAGCAGCCAAGATGGGAATACCGGGGAGCTGATTTTT. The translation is CASSQDGNTGELIF.